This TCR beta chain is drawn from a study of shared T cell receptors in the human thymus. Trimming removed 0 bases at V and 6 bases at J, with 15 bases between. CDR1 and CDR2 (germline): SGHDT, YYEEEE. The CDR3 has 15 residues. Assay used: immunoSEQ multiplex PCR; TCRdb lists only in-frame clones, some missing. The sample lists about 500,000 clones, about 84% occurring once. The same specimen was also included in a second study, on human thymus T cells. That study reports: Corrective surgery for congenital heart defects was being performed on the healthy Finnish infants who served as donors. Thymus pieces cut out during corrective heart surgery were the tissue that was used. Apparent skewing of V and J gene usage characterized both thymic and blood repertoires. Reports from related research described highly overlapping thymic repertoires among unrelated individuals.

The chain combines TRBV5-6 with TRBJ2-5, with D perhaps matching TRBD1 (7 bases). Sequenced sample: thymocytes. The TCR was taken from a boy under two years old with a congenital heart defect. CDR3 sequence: CASSLAQGGLKTQYF. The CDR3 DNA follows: TGTGCCAGCAGCTTGGCCCAGGGGGGTTTGAAGACCCAGTACTTC.